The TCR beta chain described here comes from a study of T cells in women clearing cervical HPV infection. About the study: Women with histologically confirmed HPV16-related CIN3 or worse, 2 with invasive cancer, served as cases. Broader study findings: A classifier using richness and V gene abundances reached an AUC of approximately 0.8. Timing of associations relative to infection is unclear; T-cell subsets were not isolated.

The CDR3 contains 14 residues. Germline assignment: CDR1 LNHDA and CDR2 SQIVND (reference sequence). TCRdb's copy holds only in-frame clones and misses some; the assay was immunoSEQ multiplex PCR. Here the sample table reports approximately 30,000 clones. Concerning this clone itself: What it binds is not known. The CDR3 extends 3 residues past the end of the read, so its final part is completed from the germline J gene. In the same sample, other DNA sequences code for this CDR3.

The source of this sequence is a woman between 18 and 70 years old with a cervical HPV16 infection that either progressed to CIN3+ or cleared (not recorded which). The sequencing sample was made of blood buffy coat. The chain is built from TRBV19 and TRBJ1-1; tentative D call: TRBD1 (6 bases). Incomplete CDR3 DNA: TGTGCCAGTAACGGACAGCCCAACACAGATACA. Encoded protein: CASNGQPNTDT. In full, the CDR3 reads CASNGQPNTDTAFF. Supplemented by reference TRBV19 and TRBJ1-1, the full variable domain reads DGGITQSPKYLFRKEGQNVTLSCEQNLNHDAMYWYRQDPGQGLRLIYYSQIVNDFQKGDIAEGYSVSREKKESFPLTVTSAQKNPTAFYLCASNGQPNTDTAFFGQGTRLTVV.